The 10 T cell receptor beta chains reported below all come from one sample, sequenced in a study of blood T cell repertoires in COVID-19. Data came from immunoSEQ multiplex PCR; TCRdb stores just in-frame clones and leaves some out. This table holds 150,000 to 200,000 clones, 65% to 80% found once. Material: PBMCs or T cells enriched from blood (not recorded which). These receptors originate from a woman aged 50 to 60 with acute COVID-19.

The chain uses TRBV3-1 (or the pseudogene TRBV3-2) and TRBJ2-1; 8 bases fit TRBD1. Germline V gives CDR1 LGHDT, CDR2 YNNKEL (reference sequence). The CDR3 runs 14 residues. J gave up 7 bases and V 6 bases, and 8 bases lay outside the gene matches. CDR3 in DNA: TGTGCCAGCAGACGGACAGGGAGCGGGAATGAGCAGTTCTTC. Translated: CASRRTGSGNEQFF.

The gene calls are TRBV5-1 and TRBJ1-4; D remains ambiguous. The CDR3 sequence is 15 residues long. Germline V gene lookup returns CDR1 SGHRS and CDR2 YFSETQ. V lost 4 bases, J lost 0 bases, and 10 bases lay in between. CDR3 DNA sequence: TGCGCCAGCAGCCCGAGGCCCTCAACTAATGAAAAACTGTTTTTT. This encodes CASSPRPSTNEKLFF.

The chain joins TRBV7-2 to TRBJ1-2, with 9 bases aligning to TRBD1. CDR3 length: 15 residues. With V trimmed by 4 bases and J by 2 bases, 5 bases remained unmatched. The germline CDR1 and CDR2 sequences are SGHTA and FQGNSA. The CDR3 sequence is CASSSGQGKNYGYTF. CDR3 bases: TGTGCCAGCAGCTCCGGACAGGGGAAAAACTATGGCTACACCTTC.

V gene TRBV5-1 combines with J gene TRBJ2-1; 9 bases line up with TRBD1. Germline V gene data show CDR1 as SGHRS and CDR2 as YFSETQ. Trimming cost V 3 bases and J 2 bases; bases outside gene matches: 6. The CDR3 spans 16 residues. The CDR3 DNA reads TGCGCCAGCAGCTCCGCTCGGGACAGGGCCTACAATGAGCAGTTCTTC. Its translation: CASSSARDRAYNEQFF.

CDR3 region: CASSQRPGGIGELFF. CDR3 DNA: TGTGCCAGCAGCCAAAGACCGGGGGGGATCGGGGAGCTGTTTTTT. This chain uses TRBV7-9 with TRBJ2-2; 8 positions agree with TRBD2. Germline V CDR1 and CDR2: SEHNR, FQNEAQ (reference sequence). This CDR3 contains 15 residues. Trimming cost V 5 bases and J 7 bases; bases outside gene matches: 9. Filled out from reference TRBV7-9 and TRBJ2-2, the complete variable domain reads DTGVSQNPRHKITKRGQNVTFRCDPISEHNRLYWYRQTLGQGPEFLTYFQNEAQLEKSRLLSDRFSAERPKGSFSTLEIQRTEQGDSAMYLCASSQRPGGIGELFFGEGSRLTVL.

The V call is TRBV16, the J call TRBJ1-2; 8 positions match TRBD1. This CDR3 is built from 13 residues. Germline CDR1 is KGHSY and CDR2 is FQNENV. J gave up 2 bases and V 6 bases, and 2 bases lay outside the gene matches. CDR3 DNA: TGTGCCAGCAGTCGGGACAGGAACTATGGCTACACCTTC. This sequence encodes CASSRDRNYGYTF. Variable domain in full (rest from reference TRBV16 and TRBJ1-2): GEEVAQTPKHLVRGEGQKAKLYCAPIKGHSYVFWYQQVLKNEFKFLISFQNENVFDETGMPKERFSAKCLPNSPCSLEIQATKLEDSAVYFCASSRDRNYGYTFGSGTRLTVV.

This chain uses TRBV6-1 with TRBJ1-2; tentatively, D is TRBD1 (5 bases). The V gene's germline CDR1 is MNHNS and CDR2 SASEGT. Trimming took 2 bases from V and 4 from J, leaving 11 bases between them. The CDR3 has 14 amino acids. This chain's CDR3 is CASSERGEPYGYTF. CDR3 sequence (DNA): TGTGCCAGCAGTGAACGGGGGGAGCCCTATGGCTACACCTTC.

The chain joins TRBV7-2 to TRBJ1-1, with D uncertain. This CDR3 is 14 amino acids long. Trimming shortened V by 0 bases and J by 4 bases, and 9 bases separated the two germline ends. Germline assignment: CDR1 SGHTA and CDR2 FQGNSA. The CDR3 is CASSLAGGSTEAFF. CDR3 nucleotides: TGTGCCAGCAGCTTAGCGGGTGGGAGCACTGAAGCTTTCTTT.

The chain links TRBV28 to TRBJ1-2; 7 nucleotides agree with TRBD1. CDR1 is MDHEN and CDR2 is SYDVKM in the germline V gene. The trim removed 5 bases at V and 6 bases at J, leaving 15 bases unmatched. This CDR3 is built from 16 residues. As DNA, the CDR3 is TGTGCCAGCAGTGGGACAGTCTGGGGTTCGGCGGATGGCTACACCTTC. Protein product: CASSGTVWGSADGYTF.

This clone qualifies as large. The V and J genes are TRBV11-3 and TRBJ2-1; 15 bases align to TRBD2. Germline CDR1 reads SGHNT; CDR2 reads YENEEA. This CDR3 region has 20 residues. The trim removed 2 bases at V and 0 bases at J, leaving 8 bases unmatched. In DNA form, the CDR3 reads TGTGCCAGCAGCTTAACTAGGACTAGCGGGGGGGAAAGCTCCTACAATGAGCAGTTCTTC. Translation: CASSLTRTSGGESSYNEQFF.